This TCR beta chain emerged from a study of OX40 agonist ivuxolimab in advanced cancers. On the study more broadly: In three patients, partial responses were observed, one with hepatocellular carcinoma and two with cutaneous melanoma.

Trimming removed 4 bases from V and 6 bases from J; junction bases left unmatched: 4. The CDR3 contains 15 residues. The germline gives CDR1 SGHAT, CDR2 FQNNGV. This table comes from immunoSEQ multiplex PCR, and its TCRdb copy is limited to in-frame clones, with some not included. The sample has 35,000 to 40,000 clones; approximately 90% are singletons. The gene calls are TRBV11-2 and TRBJ2-2, with 11 bases fitting TRBD2. Sequences were derived from CD4+ or CD8+ T cells sorted from blood, sampled in a trial of the OX40 agonist ivuxolimab. The sequence was obtained from an adult with an advanced solid tumor such as melanoma, head and neck, liver or kidney cancer. The CDR3 DNA is TGTGCCAGCAGCTCGCGGACTAGCGGGCCCGGGGAGCTGTTTTTT. This translates into CASSSRTSGPGELFF.